This is a list of T cell receptor beta chains from one sample in a study of neurological immune-mediated disorders. Using its own MiXCR run on the 5' RACE reads, TCRdb lists one record per CDR3 protein. This table has 80,000 to 100,000 distinct CDR3 sequences, approximately 4% appearing once. Material: PBMCs. The origin of the receptors is a woman aged 50 to 60 with multiple sclerosis. Each CDR3 is given with its conserved first and last residue. The order of the fields is V gene, J gene, CDR3 protein.

>TRBV7-2|TRBJ1-5
CASSSRGDQPQHF
>TRBV10-3|TRBJ2-2
CAISERGRTGELFF
>TRBV7-2|TRBJ2-1
CASRRGQGTYNEQFF
>TRBV12-3/TRBV12-4|TRBJ2-5
CASSSSVAQYF
>TRBV19|TRBJ2-7
CASSIGERDEQYF
>TRBV9|TRBJ2-3
CASSAWDSTDTQYF
>TRBV27|TRBJ2-3
CASSLLGRGRSGTQYF
>TRBV5-1|TRBJ2-1
CASSGTSGANEQFF
>TRBV20-1|TRBJ1-2
CSAREGTGYNYGYTF
>TRBV12-3/TRBV12-4|TRBJ2-7
CASSLDGPAHEQYF
>TRBV4-3|TRBJ1-1
CASSQDSRGQAFF
>TRBV12-3/TRBV12-4|TRBJ2-7
CASSALGSEQYF
>TRBV6-5|TRBJ1-2
CASSFFLGSDGYTF
>TRBV6-2/TRBV6-3|TRBJ2-7
CASSYSSGNEQYF
>TRBV20-1|TRBJ1-2
CSARAGRALDGYTF
>TRBV5-1|TRBJ1-1
CASSFRGMGNTEAFF
>TRBV5-1|TRBJ1-1
CASSLAKLNTEAFF
>TRBV5-1|TRBJ2-5
CASSLRPGGSFGETQYF
>TRBV7-9|TRBJ1-2
CASSVRDGRGYTF
>TRBV6-2/TRBV6-3|TRBJ1-1
CASSYRSPGADTEAFF
>TRBV4-2|TRBJ2-3
CASREVASGGVDTQYF
>TRBV20-1|TRBJ1-2
CSARNAAIYGYTF
>TRBV5-8|TRBJ1-1
CASSLEGTNTEAFF
>TRBV7-2|TRBJ1-2
CASSLSRQKRNYGYTF
>TRBV15|TRBJ2-5
CATSRVGLKGPETQYF
>TRBV7-2|TRBJ2-5
CASSLLEGLQETQYF
>TRBV7-2|TRBJ2-3
CASSLLAGYTDTQYF
>TRBV5-1|TRBJ1-4
CASSFGDEKLFF
>TRBV6-6|TRBJ1-3
CASSWSQEENIYF
>TRBV4-3|TRBJ2-7
CASSRGAARQGADEQYF
>TRBV9|TRBJ2-3
CASSVEKTSTDTQYF
>TRBV20-1|TRBJ2-7
CSASSLRGQTYEQYF
>TRBV5-6|TRBJ1-4
CASSLLPGATNEKLFF
>TRBV10-2|TRBJ2-7
CASRIRLAGTYEQYF
>TRBV9|TRBJ2-3
CASSAAGRGGGDTQYF
>TRBV2|TRBJ2-7
CASSVGTGFEQYF
>TRBV18|TRBJ1-2
CASSPGQGRVGYTF
>TRBV5-1|TRBJ1-2
CASSSYRDRLLYGYTF
>TRBV7-2|TRBJ2-7
CASSRGQTYEQYF
>TRBV6-5|TRBJ1-1
CASSYHPGTEAFF
>TRBV5-6|TRBJ2-3
CASSSGFGGTTDTQYF
>TRBV5-1|TRBJ1-1
CASSLKGQGGAEAFF
>TRBV5-5|TRBJ1-2
CASISRVGSLRGYTF
>TRBV10-3|TRBJ2-2
CAINVQGSTGELFF
>TRBV3-1|TRBJ1-3
CASSQVGTAGNTIYF
>TRBV7-2|TRBJ2-3
CASSLVGTSGVGTDTQYF
>TRBV7-2|TRBJ2-5
CASRGWGETQYF
>TRBV6-6|TRBJ1-5
CASHMRGLQPQHF